A selection of T cell receptor beta chains follows, all from one sample in a study of shared clonotypes between healthy human individuals. Profiled with immunoSEQ multiplex PCR; TCRdb holds only in-frame clones, not every one. Of just over 2,000,000 clones listed, roughly 94% are singletons. The specimen was naive CD4+ T cells sorted from blood. All receptors come from a man aged 18 to 30 in good health. CDR3s include the opening cysteine and the closing phenylalanine or tryptophan. The D gene is left open where the match is weak. Clone size appears in some rows only: once, few, many, or a class for an expanded clone.

j_gene	abundance	d_gene	v_gene	CDR3aa	CDR3nt
TRBJ1-5	.	.	TRBV5-6	CASSLRMTGPAVNQPQHF	TGTGCCAGCAGCTTGCGAATGACAGGACCCGCGGTCAATCAGCCCCAGCATTTT
TRBJ2-3	.	.	TRBV4-3	CASSQVWAATDTQYF	TGCGCCAGCAGCCAAGTTTGGGCGGCAACAGATACGCAGTATTTT
TRBJ1-5	.	TRBD1	TRBV7-2	CASSPDRGSQPQHF	TGTGCCAGCAGCCCGGACAGGGGAAGTCAGCCCCAGCATTTT
TRBJ2-3	.	TRBD2	TRBV19	CASSYNSGASTDTQYF	TGTGCCAGTAGTTACAATAGCGGGGCTAGCACAGATACGCAGTATTTT
TRBJ2-3	.	TRBD1	TRBV11-2	CASSLVGQGTDTQYF	TGTGCCAGCAGCTTAGTAGGACAGGGCACAGATACGCAGTATTTT
TRBJ1-1	.	.	TRBV6-5	CASNEQGLGNTEAFF	TGTGCCAGCAACGAACAGGGTCTGGGGAACACTGAAGCTTTCTTT
TRBJ2-7	.	.	TRBV6-5	CASRTRDTPSYEQYF	TGTGCCAGCAGAACCCGGGACACTCCCTCCTACGAGCAGTACTTC
TRBJ1-5	.	.	TRBV28	CASSPPRGVGQPQHF	TGTGCCAGCAGTCCCCCACGGGGGGTAGGTCAGCCCCAGCATTTT
TRBJ1-1	.	.	TRBV5-8	CASSLVAVADAFF	TGTGCCAGCAGCTTGGTGGCAGTAGCAGATGCTTTCTTT
TRBJ2-3	.	.	TRBV7-2	CASSLGEGGVRQYF	TGTGCCAGCAGCTTAGGTGAAGGGGGGGTAAGGCAGTATTTT
TRBJ1-2	once	.	TRBV10-3	CAIYPGSALYGYTF	TGTGCCATTTACCCAGGGAGCGCGCTCTATGGCTACACCTTC
TRBJ2-7	.	.	TRBV10-1	CASSGGGTYEQYF	TGCGCCAGCAGTGGTGGGGGCACCTACGAGCAGTACTTC
TRBJ2-5	.	.	TRBV4-3	CASSQGSAIQETQYF	TGCGCCAGCAGCCAAGGCTCGGCCATCCAAGAGACCCAGTACTTC
TRBJ1-2	.	.	TRBV29-1	CSVKPQDFLGGYTF	TGCAGCGTAAAACCTCAGGACTTTCTAGGTGGCTACACCTTC
TRBJ2-2	.	.	TRBV5-4	CASSLGRQGNTGELFF	TGTGCCAGCAGCTTGGGTCGGCAGGGCAACACCGGGGAGCTGTTTTTT
TRBJ1-2	.	.	TRBV7-9	CASSLDTNYGYTF	TGTGCCAGCAGCTTAGACACTAACTATGGCTACACCTTC
TRBJ1-2	.	.	TRBV25-1	CASSDQGANYGYTF	TGTGCCAGCAGTGACCAGGGAGCTAACTATGGCTACACCTTC
TRBJ2-7	.	.	TRBV6-5	CASSYLAGQSYEQYF	TGTGCCAGCAGTTACTTGGCCGGACAATCCTACGAGCAGTACTTC
TRBJ1-2	.	.	TRBV9	CASTTPPGRLGYTF	TGTGCCAGCACCACCCCTCCGGGACGACTAGGCTACACCTTC
TRBJ2-2	once	.	TRBV11-2	CASAPRAGELFF	TGTGCCAGCGCCCCACGGGCCGGGGAGCTGTTTTTT
TRBJ1-2	.	.	TRBV6-1	CASSRPGRNNYGYTF	TGTGCCAGCAGTAGACCGGGACGGAATAACTATGGCTACACCTTC
TRBJ2-7	.	.	TRBV11-3	CASSLASNLAYEQYF	TGTGCCAGCAGCTTAGCGTCAAACTTAGCCTACGAGCAGTACTTC
TRBJ1-2	.	.	TRBV19	CASSIEPQVNYGYTF	TGTGCCAGTAGTATAGAACCTCAGGTCAACTATGGCTACACCTTC
TRBJ2-1	once	TRBD2	TRBV6-6	CASSPRTSGSYNEQFF	TGTGCCAGCAGTCCGCGGACTAGCGGCTCCTACAATGAGCAGTTCTTC
TRBJ1-6	.	.	TRBV4-1	CASSVFGSPQGFRTSNSPLHF	TGCGCCAGCTCCGTTTTTGGATCTCCTCAGGGTTTTAGAACTTCCAATTCACCCCTCCACTTT
TRBJ2-5	.	.	TRBV5-1	CASSLAGGEETQYF	TGCGCCAGCAGCTTGGCGGGCGGGGAAGAGACCCAGTACTTC
TRBJ1-1	.	.	TRBV5-1	CASSPPGPTEAFF	TGCGCCAGCAGCCCCCCGGGCCCAACTGAAGCTTTCTTT
TRBJ2-5	.	TRBD1	TRBV10-3	CAISTNAGGRETQYF	TGTGCCATCAGCACGAACGCAGGGGGCAGGGAGACCCAGTACTTC
TRBJ1-4	.	TRBD1	TRBV5-1	CASSSDRLNEKLFF	TGCGCCAGCAGCTCGGACAGGCTAAATGAAAAACTGTTTTTT